This T cell receptor (beta chain) was identified in a study of T cell responses to AZD1222 COVID-19 vaccine. Study-level findings and limits: Along spike, vaccine-associated CD4 TCRs were found throughout, with dominance at 160-218 and 743-854. Spike-specific TCR breadth rose after two AZD1222 doses, and depth rose as well. Repertoire collection took place solely once the T cell response had peaked. Clonal diversity was possibly underestimated, and white British individuals and females predominated among donors.

Method: immunoSEQ multiplex PCR; TCRdb's copy keeps in-frame clones and lacks some. The sample contains 210,000 or so clones, approximately 94% of which appear only once. Regarding this clone: Its specificity is unknown.

The CDR3 length is 18 residues. V shed 0 bases and J shed 0 bases, with 17 bases lying between them. CDR1 and CDR2 from the germline V gene are GTSNPN and SVGIG (reference sequence). The input for sequencing was peripheral blood, taken 28 days after the second dose of the MenACWY control vaccine. The V and J genes are TRBV30 and TRBJ2-2; D is perhaps TRBD1 or TRBD2 (6 bases each). The TCR originated in an adult who received the MenACWY meningococcal vaccine as a control. CDR3 loop: CAWSVRGQGNTNTGELFF. CDR3 nucleotide sequence: TGTGCCTGGAGTGTACGGGGGCAGGGAAATACGAACACCGGGGAGCTGTTTTTT.